The entry below describes one TCR beta chain. The antigen remains unidentified. The primer mix had 60 Vbeta and 13 Jbeta primers. The method was immunoSEQ multiplex PCR; TCRdb's version includes in-frame clones alone and lacks a portion of them. The sample consists of about 160,000 clones, 76% of them appearing once. The sample belongs to a study of cytomegalovirus exposure and HLA in healthy donors. General study points: Reportedly, fewer N-insertions than the roughly 690-donor mean appeared in an Asian-associated ancestry cluster in a later analysis. Analyses of presence and absence presupposed an approximately uniform sequencing depth across donors. Accurate prediction of HLA-A and HLA-B alleles (for most subjects) was reportedly achieved from TCR beta sequences. The classifier reportedly diagnosed cytomegalovirus status with high sensitivity and specificity.

The CDR3 runs 17 residues. The V gene lost 3 bases and the J gene lost 0 bases, with 17 bases spanning the gap. The germline V gene encodes CDR1 SGDLS and CDR2 YYNGEE. The sequencing sample was made of PBMCs. This TCR derives from a man aged 55 to 70 in good health and CMV-seronegative. This sequence joins TRBV9 and TRBJ2-3, with D perhaps matching TRBD2 (6 bases). CDR3 residues: CASSAFLLTSSTDTQYF. CDR3 sequence (DNA): TGTGCCAGCAGCGCTTTCCTTCTTACTAGCAGCACAGATACGCAGTATTTT.